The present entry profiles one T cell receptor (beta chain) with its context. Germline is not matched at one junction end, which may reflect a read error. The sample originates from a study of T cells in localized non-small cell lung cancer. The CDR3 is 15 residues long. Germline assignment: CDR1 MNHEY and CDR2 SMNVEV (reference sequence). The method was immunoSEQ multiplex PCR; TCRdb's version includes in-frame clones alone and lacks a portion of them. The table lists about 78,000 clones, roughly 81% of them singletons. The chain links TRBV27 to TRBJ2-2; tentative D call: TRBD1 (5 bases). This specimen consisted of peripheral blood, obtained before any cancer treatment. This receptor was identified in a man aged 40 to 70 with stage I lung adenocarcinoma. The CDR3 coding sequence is TGTGCCAGCCGTTTCGGGCAGGGTGGCACCGGGGAGCTGTTTTTT. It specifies CASRFGQGGTGELFF.